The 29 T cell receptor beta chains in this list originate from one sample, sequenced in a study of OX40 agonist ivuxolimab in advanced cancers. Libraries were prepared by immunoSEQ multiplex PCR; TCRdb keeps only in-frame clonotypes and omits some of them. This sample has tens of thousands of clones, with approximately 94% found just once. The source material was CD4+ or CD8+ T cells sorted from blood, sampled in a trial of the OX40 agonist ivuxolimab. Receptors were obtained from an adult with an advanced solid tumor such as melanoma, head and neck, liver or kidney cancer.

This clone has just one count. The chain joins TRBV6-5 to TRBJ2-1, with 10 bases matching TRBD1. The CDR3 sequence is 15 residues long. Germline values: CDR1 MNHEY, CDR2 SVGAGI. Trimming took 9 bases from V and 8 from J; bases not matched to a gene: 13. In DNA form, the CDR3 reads TGTGCCAGTTACGACCGGGACAGGGGTTCCGATGAGCAGTTCTTC. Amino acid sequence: CASYDRDRGSDEQFF.

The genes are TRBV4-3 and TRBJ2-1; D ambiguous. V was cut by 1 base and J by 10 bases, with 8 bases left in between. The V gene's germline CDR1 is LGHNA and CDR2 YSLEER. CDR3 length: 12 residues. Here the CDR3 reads CASSQGINEQFF. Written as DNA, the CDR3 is TGCGCCAGCAGCCAAGGGATAAACGAGCAGTTCTTC.

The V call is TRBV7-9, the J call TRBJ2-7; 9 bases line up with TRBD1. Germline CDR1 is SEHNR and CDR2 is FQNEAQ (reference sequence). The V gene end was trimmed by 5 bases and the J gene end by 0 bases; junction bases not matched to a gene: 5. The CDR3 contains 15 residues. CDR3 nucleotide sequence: TGTGCCAGCAGCCCCCCGACAGGGGGCTCCTACGAGCAGTACTTC. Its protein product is CASSPPTGGSYEQYF.

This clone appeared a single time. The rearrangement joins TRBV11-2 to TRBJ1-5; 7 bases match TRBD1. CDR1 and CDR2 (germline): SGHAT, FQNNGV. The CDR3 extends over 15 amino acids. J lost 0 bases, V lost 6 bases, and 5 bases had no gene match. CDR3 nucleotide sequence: TGTGCCAGCAGTTCGGGACAGAATAGCAATCAGCCCCAGCATTTT. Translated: CASSSGQNSNQPQHF. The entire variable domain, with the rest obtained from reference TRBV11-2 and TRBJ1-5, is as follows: EAGVAQSPRYKIIEKRQSVAFWCNPISGHATLYWYQQILGQGPKLLIQFQNNGVVDDSQLPKDRFSAERLKGVDSTLKIQPAKLEDSAVYLCASSSGQNSNQPQHFGDGTRLSIL.

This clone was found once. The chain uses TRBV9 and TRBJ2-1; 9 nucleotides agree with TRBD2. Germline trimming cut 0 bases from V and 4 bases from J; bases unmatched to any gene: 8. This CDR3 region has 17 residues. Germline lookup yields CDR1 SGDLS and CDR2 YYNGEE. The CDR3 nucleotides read TGTGCCAGCAGCGTAGGCCCTAGCGGGAACCCTTACAATGAGCAGTTCTTC. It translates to CASSVGPSGNPYNEQFF.

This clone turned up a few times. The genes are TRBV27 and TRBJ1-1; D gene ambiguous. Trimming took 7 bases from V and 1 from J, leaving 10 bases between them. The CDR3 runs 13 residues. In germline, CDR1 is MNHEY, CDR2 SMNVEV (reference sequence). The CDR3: CASNLHANTEAFF. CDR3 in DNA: TGTGCCAGCAATCTACATGCGAACACTGAAGCTTTCTTT.

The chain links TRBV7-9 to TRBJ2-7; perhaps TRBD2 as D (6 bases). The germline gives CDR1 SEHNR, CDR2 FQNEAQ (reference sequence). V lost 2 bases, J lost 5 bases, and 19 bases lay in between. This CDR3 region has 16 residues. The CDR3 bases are TGTGCCAGCAGCTTAAGATCAGGAGGGGATCGGGACGAGCAGTACTTC. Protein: CASSLRSGGDRDEQYF. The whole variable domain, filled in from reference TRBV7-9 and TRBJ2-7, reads DTGVSQNPRHKITKRGQNVTFRCDPISEHNRLYWYRQTLGQGPEFLTYFQNEAQLEKSRLLSDRFSAERPKGSFSTLEIQRTEQGDSAMYLCASSLRSGGDRDEQYFGPGTRLTVT.

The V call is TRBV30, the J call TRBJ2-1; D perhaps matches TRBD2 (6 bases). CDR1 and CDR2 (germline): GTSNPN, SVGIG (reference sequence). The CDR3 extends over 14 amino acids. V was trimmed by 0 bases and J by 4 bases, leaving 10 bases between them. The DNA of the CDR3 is TGTGCCTGGAGTGTATACGGGAGTTACAATGAGCAGTTCTTC. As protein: CAWSVYGSYNEQFF.

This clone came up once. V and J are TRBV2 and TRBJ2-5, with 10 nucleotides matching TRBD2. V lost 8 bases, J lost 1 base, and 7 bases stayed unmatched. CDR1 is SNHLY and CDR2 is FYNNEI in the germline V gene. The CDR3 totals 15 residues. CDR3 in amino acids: CASGPAGGGQETQYF. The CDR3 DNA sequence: TGTGCCAGCGGACCAGCGGGAGGGGGCCAAGAGACCCAGTACTTC.

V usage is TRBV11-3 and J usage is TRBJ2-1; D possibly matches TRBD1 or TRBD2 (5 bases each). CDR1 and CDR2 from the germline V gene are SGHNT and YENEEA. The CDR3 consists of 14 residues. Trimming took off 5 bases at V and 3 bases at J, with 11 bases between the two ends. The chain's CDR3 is CASSPGTYYNEQFF. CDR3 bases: TGTGCCAGCAGCCCTGGGACCTACTACAATGAGCAGTTCTTC. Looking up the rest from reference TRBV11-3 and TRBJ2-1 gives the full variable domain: EAGVVQSPRYKIIEKKQPVAFWCNPISGHNTLYWYLQNLGQGPELLIRYENEEAVDDSQLPKDRFSAERLKGVDSTLKIQPAELGDSAVYLCASSPGTYYNEQFFGPGTRLTVL.

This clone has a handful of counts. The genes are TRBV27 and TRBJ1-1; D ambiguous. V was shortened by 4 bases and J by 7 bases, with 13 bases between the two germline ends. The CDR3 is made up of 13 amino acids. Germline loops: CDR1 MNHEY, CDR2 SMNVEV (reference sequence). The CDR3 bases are TGTGCCAGCAGTTCCGGACCCATTGTTGAAGCTTTCTTT. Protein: CASSSGPIVEAFF.

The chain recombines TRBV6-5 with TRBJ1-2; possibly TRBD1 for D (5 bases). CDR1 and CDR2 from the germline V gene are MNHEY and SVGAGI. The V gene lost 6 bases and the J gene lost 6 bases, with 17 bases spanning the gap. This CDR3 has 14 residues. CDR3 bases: TGTGCCAGCAGCCCCGAGGAGGCGACAGATGGCTACACCTTC. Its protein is CASSPEEATDGYTF.

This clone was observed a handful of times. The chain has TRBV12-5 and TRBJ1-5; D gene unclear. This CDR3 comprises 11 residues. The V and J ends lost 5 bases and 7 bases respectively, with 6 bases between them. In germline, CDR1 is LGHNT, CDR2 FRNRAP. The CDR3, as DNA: TGTGCTAGTGGTCCCCCCCAGCCCCAGCATTTT. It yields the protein CASGPPQPQHF.

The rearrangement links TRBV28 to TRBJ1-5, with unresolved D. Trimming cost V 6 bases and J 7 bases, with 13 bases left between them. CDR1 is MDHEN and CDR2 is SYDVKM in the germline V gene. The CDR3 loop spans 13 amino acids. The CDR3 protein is CASSTIIWQPQHF. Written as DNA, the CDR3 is TGTGCCAGCAGCACAATTATATGGCAGCCCCAGCATTTT.

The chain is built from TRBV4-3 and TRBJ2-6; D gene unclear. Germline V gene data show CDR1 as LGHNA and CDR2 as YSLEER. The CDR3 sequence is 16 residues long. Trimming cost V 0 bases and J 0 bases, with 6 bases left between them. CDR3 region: CASSQDRNSGANVLTF. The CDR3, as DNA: TGCGCCAGCAGCCAAGATCGAAACTCTGGGGCCAACGTCCTGACTTTC.

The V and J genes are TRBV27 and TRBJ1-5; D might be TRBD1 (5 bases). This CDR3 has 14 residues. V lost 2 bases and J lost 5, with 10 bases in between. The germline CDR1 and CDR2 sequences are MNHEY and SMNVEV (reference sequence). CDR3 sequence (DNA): TGTGCCAGCAGTTTACGGGGGGAGTATCAGCCCCAGCATTTT. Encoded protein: CASSLRGEYQPQHF.

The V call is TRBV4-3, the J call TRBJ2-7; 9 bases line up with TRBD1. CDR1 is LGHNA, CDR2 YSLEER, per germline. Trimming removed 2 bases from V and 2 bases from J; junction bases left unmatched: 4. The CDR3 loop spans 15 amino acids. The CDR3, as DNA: TGCGCCAGCAGCCAAAAGACAGGGGGGACCTACGAGCAGTACTTC. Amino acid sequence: CASSQKTGGTYEQYF.

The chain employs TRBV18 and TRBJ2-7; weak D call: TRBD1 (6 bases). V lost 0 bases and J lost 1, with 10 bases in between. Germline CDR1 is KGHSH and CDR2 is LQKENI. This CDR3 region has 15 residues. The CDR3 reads CASSPPKGQSYEQYF. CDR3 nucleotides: TGTGCCAGCTCACCACCAAAAGGACAGTCCTACGAGCAGTACTTC.

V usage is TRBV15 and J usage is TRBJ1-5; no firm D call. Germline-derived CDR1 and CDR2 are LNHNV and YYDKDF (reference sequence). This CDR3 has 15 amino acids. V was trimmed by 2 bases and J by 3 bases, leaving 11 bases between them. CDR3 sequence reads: CATSRNPGFNQPQHF. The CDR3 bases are TGTGCCACCAGCAGAAACCCCGGGTTCAATCAGCCCCAGCATTTT. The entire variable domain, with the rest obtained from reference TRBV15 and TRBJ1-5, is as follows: DAMVIQNPRYQVTQFGKPVTLSCSQTLNHNVMYWYQQKSSQAPKLLFHYYDKDFNNEADTPDNFQSRRPNTSFCFLDIRSPGLGDTAMYLCATSRNPGFNQPQHFGDGTRLSIL.

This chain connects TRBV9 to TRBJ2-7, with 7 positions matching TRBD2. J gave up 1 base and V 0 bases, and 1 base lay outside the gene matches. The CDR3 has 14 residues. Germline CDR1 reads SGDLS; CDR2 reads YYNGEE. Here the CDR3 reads CASSVDGGSYEQYF. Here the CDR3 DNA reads TGTGCCAGCAGCGTAGACGGGGGGTCCTACGAGCAGTACTTC.

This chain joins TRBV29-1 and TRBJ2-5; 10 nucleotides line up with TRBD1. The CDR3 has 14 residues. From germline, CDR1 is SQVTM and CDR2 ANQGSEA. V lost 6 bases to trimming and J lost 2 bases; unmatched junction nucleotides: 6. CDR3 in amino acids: CSVTPGQGQETQYF. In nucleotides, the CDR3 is TGCAGCGTGACCCCGGGACAGGGGCAAGAGACCCAGTACTTC. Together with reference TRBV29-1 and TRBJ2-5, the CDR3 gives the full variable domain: SAVISQKPSRDICQRGTSLTIQCQVDSQVTMMFWYRQQPGQSLTLIATANQGSEATYESGFVIDKFPISRPNLTFSTLTVSNMSPEDSSIYLCSVTPGQGQETQYFGPGTRLLVL.

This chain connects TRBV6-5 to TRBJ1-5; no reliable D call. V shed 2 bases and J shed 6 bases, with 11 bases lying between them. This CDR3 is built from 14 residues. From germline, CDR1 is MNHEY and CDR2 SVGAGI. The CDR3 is CASSYQPDGQPQHF. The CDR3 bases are TGTGCCAGCAGTTACCAACCGGACGGTCAGCCCCAGCATTTT.

DNA for the CDR3: TGTGCCAGCAGCGTCCGCGGGACAGCTGGGGAGACCCAGTACTTC. Translated: CASSVRGTAGETQYF. V and J are TRBV9 and TRBJ2-5, with a weak D call TRBD1 (7 bases). The germline V and J ends were trimmed by 2 bases and 5 bases, with 16 bases remaining between them. This CDR3 has 15 amino acids. CDR1 SGDLS and CDR2 YYNGEE come from the germline V gene.

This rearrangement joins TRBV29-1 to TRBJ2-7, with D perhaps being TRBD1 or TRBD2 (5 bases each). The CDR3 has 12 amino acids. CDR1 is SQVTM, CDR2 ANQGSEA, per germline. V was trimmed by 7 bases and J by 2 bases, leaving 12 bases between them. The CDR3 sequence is CSARGDPYEQYF. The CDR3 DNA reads TGCAGCGCCCGAGGGGACCCCTACGAGCAGTACTTC.

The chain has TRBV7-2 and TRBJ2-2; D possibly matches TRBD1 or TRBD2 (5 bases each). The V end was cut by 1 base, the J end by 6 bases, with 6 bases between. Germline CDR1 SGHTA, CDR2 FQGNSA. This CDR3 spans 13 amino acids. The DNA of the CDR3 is TGTGCCAGCAGCTTAGGGGGGTCCGGGGAGCTGTTTTTT. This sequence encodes CASSLGGSGELFF.

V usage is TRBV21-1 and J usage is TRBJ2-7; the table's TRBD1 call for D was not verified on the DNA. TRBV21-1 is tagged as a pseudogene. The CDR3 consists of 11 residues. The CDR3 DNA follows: TGTGCCAGCAGCAGGCCCAGGGAGCAGTACTTC. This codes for CASSRPREQYF.

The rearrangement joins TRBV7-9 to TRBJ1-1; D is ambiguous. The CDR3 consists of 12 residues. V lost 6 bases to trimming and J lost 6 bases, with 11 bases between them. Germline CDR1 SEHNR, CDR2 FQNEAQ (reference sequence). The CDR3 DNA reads TGTGCCAGCAGGCCCCCCGGTTCTGAAGCTTTCTTT. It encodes CASRPPGSEAFF.

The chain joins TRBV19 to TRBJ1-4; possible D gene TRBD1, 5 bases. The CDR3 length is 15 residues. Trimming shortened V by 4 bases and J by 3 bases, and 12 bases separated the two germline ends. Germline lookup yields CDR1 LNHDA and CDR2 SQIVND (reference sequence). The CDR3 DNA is TGTGCCAGTAGTACTTTCGGGGCGGCTAATGAAAAACTGTTTTTT. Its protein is CASSTFGAANEKLFF. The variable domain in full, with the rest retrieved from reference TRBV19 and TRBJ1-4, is DGGITQSPKYLFRKEGQNVTLSCEQNLNHDAMYWYRQDPGQGLRLIYYSQIVNDFQKGDIAEGYSVSREKKESFPLTVTSAQKNPTAFYLCASSTFGAANEKLFFGSGTQLSVL.

As DNA, the CDR3 is TGTGCCAGCAGTTACTCGCGCCTCTCTTCCTATGGCTACACCTTC. It codes for CASSYSRLSSYGYTF. The chain links TRBV6-5 to TRBJ1-2; D unclear. The length of the CDR3 is 15 residues. Germline CDR1 reads MNHEY; CDR2 reads SVGAGI. The germline V and J ends were trimmed by 0 bases and 4 bases, with 12 bases remaining between them.